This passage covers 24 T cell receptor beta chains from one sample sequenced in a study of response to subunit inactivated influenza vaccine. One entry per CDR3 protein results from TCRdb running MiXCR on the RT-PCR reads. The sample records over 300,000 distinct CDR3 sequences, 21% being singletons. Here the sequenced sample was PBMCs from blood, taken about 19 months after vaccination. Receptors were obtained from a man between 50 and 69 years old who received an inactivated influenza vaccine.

For the CDR3, the DNA is TGTGCCAGCTCACCACCGAGCTTGGACACCGGGGAGCTGTTTTTT. This gives the protein CASSPPSLDTGELFF. The chain recombines TRBV18 with TRBJ2-2; no definite D call. V shed 0 bases and J shed 3 bases, with 8 bases lying between them. CDR1 is KGHSH and CDR2 is LQKENI in the germline V gene. CDR3 length equals 15 residues.

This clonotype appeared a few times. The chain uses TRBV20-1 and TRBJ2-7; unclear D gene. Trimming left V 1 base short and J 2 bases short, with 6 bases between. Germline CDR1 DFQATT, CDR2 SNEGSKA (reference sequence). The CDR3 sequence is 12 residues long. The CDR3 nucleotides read TGCAGTGCTAGAGTGGACGCCTACGAGCAGTACTTC. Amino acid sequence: CSARVDAYEQYF.

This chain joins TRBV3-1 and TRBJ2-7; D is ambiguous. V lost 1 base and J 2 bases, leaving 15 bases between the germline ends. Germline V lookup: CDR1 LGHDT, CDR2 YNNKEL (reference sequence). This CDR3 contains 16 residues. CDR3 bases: TGTGCCAGCAGCCAAGGGGTAGGCGGCCGCGCCTACGAGCAGTACTTC. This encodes CASSQGVGGRAYEQYF.

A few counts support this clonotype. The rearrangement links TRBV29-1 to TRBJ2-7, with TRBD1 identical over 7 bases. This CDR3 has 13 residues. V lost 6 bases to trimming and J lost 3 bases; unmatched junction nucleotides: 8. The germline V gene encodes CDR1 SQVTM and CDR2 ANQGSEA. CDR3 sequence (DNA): TGCAGCGTCGCCCTAGGACAGGTCTACGAGCAGTACTTC. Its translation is CSVALGQVYEQYF.

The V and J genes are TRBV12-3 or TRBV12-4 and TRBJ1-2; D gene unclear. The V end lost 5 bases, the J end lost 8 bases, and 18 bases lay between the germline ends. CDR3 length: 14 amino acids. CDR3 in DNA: TGTGCCAGCAGTCTCGCGGGTGGCTATCACGGCTACACCTTC. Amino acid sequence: CASSLAGGYHGYTF.

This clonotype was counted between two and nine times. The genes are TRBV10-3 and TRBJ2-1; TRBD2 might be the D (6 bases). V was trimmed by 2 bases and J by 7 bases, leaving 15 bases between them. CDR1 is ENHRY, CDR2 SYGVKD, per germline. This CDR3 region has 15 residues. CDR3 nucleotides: TGTGCCATCAGTGAGCCACTAGCTCCGAAGAATGAGCAGTTCTTC. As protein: CAISEPLAPKNEQFF.

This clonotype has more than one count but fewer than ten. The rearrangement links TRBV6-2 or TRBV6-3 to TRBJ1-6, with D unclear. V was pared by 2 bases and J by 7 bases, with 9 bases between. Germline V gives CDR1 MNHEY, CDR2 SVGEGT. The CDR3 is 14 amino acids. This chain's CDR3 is CASSYASGNSPLHF. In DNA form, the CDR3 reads TGTGCCAGCAGTTACGCCTCAGGAAATTCACCCCTCCACTTT.

CDR3 DNA sequence: TGTGCCAGCAGCCTACAACCCGGAGGGCTCTATGGCTACACCTTC. Translation gives CASSLQPGGLYGYTF. The rearrangement links TRBV7-3 to TRBJ1-2, with D uncertain. Trimming removed 5 bases from V and 4 bases from J, with 17 bases in between. The CDR3 loop spans 15 amino acids. CDR1 and CDR2 from the germline V gene are SGHTA and FQGTGA.

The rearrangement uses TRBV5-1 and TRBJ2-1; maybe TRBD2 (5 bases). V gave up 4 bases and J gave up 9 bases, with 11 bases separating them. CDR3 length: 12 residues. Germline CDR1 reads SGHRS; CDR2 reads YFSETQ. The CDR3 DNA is TGCGCCAGCAGCAAGGATCGGGGTGAGCAGTTCTTC. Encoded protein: CASSKDRGEQFF.

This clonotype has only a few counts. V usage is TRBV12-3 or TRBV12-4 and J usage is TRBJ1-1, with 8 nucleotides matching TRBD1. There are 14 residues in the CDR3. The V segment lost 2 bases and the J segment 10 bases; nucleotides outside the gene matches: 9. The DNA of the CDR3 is TGTGCCAGCAGTTTAAGCGTCAGGGGGCGGGTAGCTTTCTTT. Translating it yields CASSLSVRGRVAFF.

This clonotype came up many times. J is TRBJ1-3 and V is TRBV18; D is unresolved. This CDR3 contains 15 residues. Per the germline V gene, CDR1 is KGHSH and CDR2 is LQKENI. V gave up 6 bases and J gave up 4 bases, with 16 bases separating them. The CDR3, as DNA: TGTGCCAGCTCTCTCCTAGGGCTCGGAGGAAACACCATATATTTT. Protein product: CASSLLGLGGNTIYF.

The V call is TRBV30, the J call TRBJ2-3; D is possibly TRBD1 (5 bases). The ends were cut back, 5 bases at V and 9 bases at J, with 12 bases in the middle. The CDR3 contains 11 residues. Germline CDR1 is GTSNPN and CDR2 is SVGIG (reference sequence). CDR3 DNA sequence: TGTGCCTGGGGACAAGCAGGAACGCAGTATTTT. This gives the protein CAWGQAGTQYF.

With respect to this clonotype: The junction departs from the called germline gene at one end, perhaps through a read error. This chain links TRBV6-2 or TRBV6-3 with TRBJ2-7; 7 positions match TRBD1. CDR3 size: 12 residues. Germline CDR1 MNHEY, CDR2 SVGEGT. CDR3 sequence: CASSPPGTAVSF. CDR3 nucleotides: TGTGCCAGCAGTCCTCCCGGGACAGCCGTTTCCTTC.

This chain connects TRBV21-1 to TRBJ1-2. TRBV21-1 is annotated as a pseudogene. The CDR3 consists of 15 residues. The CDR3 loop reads CASSKFSSFNYGYNF. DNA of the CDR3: TGTGCCAGCAGCAAATTTAGCAGCTTTAACTATGGCTACAACTTC.

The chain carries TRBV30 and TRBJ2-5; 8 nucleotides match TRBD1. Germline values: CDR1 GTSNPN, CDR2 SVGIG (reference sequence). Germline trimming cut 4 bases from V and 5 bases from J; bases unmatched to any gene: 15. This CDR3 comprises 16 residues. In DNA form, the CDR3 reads TGTGCCTGGAACACGGGAAACGGACAGGGTGGCGAGACCCAGTACTTC. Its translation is CAWNTGNGQGGETQYF.

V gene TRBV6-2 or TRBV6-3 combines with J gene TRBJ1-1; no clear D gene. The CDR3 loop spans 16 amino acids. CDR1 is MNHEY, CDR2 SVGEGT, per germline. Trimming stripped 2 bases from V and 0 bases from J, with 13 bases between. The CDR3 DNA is TGTGCCAGCAGTTACCCTAGGGAGACACTGAACACTGAAGCTTTCTTT. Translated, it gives CASSYPRETLNTEAFF.

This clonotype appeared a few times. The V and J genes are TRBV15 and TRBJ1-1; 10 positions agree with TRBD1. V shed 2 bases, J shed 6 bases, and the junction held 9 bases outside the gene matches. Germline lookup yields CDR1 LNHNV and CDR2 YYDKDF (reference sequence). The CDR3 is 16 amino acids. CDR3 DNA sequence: TGTGCCACCAGCAGAAGACAGGGGGCTGTCTCCCCTGAAGCTTTCTTT. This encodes CATSRRQGAVSPEAFF. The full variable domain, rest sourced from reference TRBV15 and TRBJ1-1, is DAMVIQNPRYQVTQFGKPVTLSCSQTLNHNVMYWYQQKSSQAPKLLFHYYDKDFNNEADTPDNFQSRRPNTSFCFLDIRSPGLGDTAMYLCATSRRQGAVSPEAFFGQGTRLTVV.

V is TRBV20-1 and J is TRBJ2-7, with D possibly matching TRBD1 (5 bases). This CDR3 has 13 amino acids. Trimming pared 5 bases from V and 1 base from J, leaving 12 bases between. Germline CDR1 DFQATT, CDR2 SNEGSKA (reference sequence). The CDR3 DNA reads TGCAGTGCTGGGGCCTTTGGGTCCTACGAGCAGTACTTC. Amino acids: CSAGAFGSYEQYF.

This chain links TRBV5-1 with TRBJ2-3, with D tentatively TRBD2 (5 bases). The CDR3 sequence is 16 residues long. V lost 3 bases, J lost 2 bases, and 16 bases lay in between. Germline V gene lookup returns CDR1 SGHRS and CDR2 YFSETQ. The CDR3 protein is CASSSKGWTVTDTQYF. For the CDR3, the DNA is TGCGCCAGCAGCTCCAAGGGTTGGACTGTCACAGATACGCAGTATTTT.

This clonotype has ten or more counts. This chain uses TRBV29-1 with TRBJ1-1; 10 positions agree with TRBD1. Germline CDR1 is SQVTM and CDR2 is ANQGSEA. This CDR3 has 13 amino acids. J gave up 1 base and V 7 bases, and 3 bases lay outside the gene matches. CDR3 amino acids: CSAWTGGNTEAFF. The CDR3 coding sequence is TGCAGCGCTTGGACAGGGGGGAACACTGAAGCTTTCTTT.

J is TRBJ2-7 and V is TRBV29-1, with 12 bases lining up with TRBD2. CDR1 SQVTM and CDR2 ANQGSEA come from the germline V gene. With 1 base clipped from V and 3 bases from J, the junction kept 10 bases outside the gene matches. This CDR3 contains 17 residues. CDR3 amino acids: CSVEALTSGRMVYEQYF. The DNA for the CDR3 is TGCAGCGTTGAAGCGTTGACTAGCGGGAGAATGGTCTACGAGCAGTACTTC.

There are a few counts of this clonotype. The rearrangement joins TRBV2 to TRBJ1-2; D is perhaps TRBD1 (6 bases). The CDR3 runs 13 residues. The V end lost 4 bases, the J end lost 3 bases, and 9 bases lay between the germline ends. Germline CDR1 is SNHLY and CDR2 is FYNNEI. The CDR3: CASSAGVHYGYTF. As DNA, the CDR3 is TGTGCCAGCAGTGCAGGGGTTCACTATGGCTACACCTTC.

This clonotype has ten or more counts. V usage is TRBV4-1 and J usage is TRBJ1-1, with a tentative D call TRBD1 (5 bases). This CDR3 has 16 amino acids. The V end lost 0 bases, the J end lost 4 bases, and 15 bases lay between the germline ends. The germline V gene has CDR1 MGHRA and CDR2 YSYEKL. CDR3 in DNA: TGCGCCAGCAGCCAAGATTGGGGCAGAAGGGGCACTGAAGCTTTCTTT. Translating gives CASSQDWGRRGTEAFF.

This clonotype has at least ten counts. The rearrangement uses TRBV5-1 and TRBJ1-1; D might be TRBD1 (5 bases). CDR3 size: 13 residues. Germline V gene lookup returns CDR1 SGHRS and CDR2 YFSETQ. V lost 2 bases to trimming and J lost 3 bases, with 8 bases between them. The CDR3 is CASSFRRDTEAFF. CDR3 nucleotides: TGCGCCAGCAGCTTCCGCAGGGACACTGAAGCTTTCTTT.